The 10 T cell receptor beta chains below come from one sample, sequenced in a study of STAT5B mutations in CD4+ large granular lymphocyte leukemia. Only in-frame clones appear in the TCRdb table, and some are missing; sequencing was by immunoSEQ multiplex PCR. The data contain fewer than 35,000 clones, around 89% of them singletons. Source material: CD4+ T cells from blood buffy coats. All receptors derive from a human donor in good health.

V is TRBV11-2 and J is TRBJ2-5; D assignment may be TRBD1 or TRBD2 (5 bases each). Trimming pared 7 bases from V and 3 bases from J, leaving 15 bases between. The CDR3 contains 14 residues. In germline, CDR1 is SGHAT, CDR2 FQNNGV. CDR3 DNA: TGTGCCAGCACCGTGAGGGGCCTCAAAGAGACCCAGTACTTC. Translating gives CASTVRGLKETQYF.

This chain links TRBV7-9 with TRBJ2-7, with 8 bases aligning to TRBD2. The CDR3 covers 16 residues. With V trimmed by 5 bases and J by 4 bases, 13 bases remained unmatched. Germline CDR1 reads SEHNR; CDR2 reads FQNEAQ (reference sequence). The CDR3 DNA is TGTGCCAGCAGCGCCGCAGGTGGGACTAGATGGTACGAGCAGTACTTC. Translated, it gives CASSAAGGTRWYEQYF.

CDR3 sequence reads: CASSKEQGTSGSYEQYF. The CDR3 DNA reads TGTGCCAGCAGCAAAGAACAGGGGACTAGCGGCTCCTACGAGCAGTACTTC. V and J are TRBV21-1 and TRBJ2-7; TRBD2 is the table's D call and was not checked against the DNA. TRBV21-1 is flagged as a pseudogene. The CDR3 is 17 amino acids.

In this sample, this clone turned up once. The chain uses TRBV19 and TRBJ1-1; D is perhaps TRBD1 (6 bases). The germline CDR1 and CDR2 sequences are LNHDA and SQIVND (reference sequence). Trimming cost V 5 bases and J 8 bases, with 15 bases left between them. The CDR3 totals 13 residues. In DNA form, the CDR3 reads TGTGCCAGTAGTCCTGGACCGGGACAAGAAGCTTTCTTT. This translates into CASSPGPGQEAFF.

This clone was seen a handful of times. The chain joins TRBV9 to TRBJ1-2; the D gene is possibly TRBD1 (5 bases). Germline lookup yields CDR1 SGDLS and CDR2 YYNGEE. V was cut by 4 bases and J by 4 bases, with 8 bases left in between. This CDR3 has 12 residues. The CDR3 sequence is CASSPGAYGYTF. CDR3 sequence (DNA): TGTGCCAGCAGCCCCGGGGCCTATGGCTACACCTTC.

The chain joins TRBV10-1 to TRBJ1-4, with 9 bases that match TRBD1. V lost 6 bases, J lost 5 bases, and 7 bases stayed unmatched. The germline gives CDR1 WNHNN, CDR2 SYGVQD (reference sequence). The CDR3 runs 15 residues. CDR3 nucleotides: TGCGCCAGCAGGGTACAAGGACAGGGGAATGAAAAACTGTTTTTT. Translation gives CASRVQGQGNEKLFF.

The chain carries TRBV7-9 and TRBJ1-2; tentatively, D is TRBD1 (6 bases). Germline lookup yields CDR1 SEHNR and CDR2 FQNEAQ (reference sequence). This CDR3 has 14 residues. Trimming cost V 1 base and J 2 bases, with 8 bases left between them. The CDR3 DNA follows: TGTGCCAGCAGCTTAGGGACAGTGAACTATGGCTACACCTTC. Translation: CASSLGTVNYGYTF.

In DNA form, the CDR3 reads TGCGCCAGCCGGACAGCTAATTCACCCCTCCACTTT. It translates to CASRTANSPLHF. V usage is TRBV5-1 and J usage is TRBJ1-6, with D tentatively TRBD1 (6 bases). CDR3 length equals 12 residues. In germline, CDR1 is SGHRS, CDR2 YFSETQ. Trimming removed 7 bases from V and 6 bases from J, with 8 bases in between.

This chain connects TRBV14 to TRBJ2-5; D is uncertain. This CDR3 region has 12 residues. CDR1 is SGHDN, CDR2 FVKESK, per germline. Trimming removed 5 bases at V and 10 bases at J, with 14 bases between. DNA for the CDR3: TGTGCCAGCAGCTGGAGTAAAGCTGGCCAGTACTTC. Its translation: CASSWSKAGQYF.

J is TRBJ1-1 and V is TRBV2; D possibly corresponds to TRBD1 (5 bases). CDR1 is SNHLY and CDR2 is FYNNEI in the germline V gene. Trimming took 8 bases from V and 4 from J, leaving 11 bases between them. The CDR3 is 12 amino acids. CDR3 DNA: TGTGCCAGCGGTCGTGGGGGCACTGAAGCTTTCTTT. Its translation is CASGRGGTEAFF.